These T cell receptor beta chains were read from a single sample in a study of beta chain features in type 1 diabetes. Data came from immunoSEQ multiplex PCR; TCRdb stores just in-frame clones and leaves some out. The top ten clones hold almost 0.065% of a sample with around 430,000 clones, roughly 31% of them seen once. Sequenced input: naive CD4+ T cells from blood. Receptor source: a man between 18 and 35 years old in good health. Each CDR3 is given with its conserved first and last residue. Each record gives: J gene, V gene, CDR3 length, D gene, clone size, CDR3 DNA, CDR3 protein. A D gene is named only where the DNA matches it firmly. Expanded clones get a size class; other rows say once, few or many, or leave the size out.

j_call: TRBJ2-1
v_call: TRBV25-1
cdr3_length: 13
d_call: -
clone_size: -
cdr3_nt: TGTGCCAGCAGTGAATATCCTCTCCATGAGCAGTTCTTC
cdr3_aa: CASSEYPLHEQFF

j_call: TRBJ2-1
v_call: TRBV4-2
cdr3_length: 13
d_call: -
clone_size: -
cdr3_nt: TGTGCCAGCAGCCGTGGCTCTCATAATGAGCAGTTCTTC
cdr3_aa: CASSRGSHNEQFF

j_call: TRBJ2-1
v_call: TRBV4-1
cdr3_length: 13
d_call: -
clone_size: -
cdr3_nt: TGCGCCAGCAGCCAAGTTCCCTACAATGAGCAGTTCTTC
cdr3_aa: CASSQVPYNEQFF

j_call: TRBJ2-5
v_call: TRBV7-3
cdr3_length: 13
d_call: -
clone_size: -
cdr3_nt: TGTGCCAGCAGCTTGGGGGGCCCAGAGACCCAGTACTTC
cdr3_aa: CASSLGGPETQYF

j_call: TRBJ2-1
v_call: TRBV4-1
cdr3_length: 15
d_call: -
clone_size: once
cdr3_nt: TGCGCCAGCAGCCAAGTCGTTCCTAGAAAAAATGAGCAGTTCTTC
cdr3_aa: CASSQVVPRKNEQFF

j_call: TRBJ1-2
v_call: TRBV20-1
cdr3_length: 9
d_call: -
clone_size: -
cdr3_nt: TGCAGTGCGAATAATGGCTACACCTTC
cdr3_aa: CSANNGYTF

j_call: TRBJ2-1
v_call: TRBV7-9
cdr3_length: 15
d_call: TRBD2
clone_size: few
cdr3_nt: TGTGCCAGCAGCTTAGGGACTAGCGGATACAATGAGCAGTTCTTC
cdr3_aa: CASSLGTSGYNEQFF

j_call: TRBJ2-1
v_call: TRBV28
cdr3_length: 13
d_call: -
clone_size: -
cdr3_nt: TGTGCCAGCAGTTTGATCGGGAATTTTGAGCAGTTCTTC
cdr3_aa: CASSLIGNFEQFF

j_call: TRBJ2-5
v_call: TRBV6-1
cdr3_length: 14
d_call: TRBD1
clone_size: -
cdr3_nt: TGTGCCAGCACCATACAGGGGTACCAAGAGACCCAGTACTTC
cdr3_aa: CASTIQGYQETQYF

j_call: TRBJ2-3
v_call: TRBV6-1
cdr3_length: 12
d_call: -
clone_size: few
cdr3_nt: TGTGCCAGCACGGTGGTTGGGGATACGCAGTATTTT
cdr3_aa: CASTVVGDTQYF

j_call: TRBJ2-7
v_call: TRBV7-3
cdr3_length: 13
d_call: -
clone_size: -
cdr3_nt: TGTGCCAGCAGCCCGGGACATTACTACGAGCAGTACTTC
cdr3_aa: CASSPGHYYEQYF

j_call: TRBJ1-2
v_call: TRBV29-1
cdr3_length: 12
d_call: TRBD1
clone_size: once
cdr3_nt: TGCAGCGTTGTAGCAGGGGGCTGGGGCTACACCTTC
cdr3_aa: CSVVAGGWGYTF

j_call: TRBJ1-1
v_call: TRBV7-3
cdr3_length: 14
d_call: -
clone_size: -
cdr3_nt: TGTGCCAGCAGCCACACAGGAGGGAACACTGAAGCTTTCTTT
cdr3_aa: CASSHTGGNTEAFF

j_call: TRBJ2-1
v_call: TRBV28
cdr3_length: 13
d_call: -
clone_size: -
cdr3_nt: TGTGCCAGCAGTTTGCCCGGCTACAATGAGCAGTTCTTC
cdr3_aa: CASSLPGYNEQFF

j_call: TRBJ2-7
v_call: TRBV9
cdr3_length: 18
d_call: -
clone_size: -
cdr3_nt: TGTGCCAGCAGCGTAGATATAGGCGGGACACTGCGGCCCTACGAGCAGTACTTC
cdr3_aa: CASSVDIGGTLRPYEQYF

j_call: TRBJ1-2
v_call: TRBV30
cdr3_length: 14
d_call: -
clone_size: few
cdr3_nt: TGTGCCTGGAGTGTAGGACCCCAAGGAAGTGGCTACACCTTC
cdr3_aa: CAWSVGPQGSGYTF

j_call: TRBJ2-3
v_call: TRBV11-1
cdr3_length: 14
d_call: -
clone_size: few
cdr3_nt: TGTGCCAGCAGCTCGTATAAGGGGACAGATACGCAGTATTTT
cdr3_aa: CASSSYKGTDTQYF

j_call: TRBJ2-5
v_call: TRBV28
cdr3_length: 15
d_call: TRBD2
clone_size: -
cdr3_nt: TGTGCCAGCAGTTCCCGACTAGCGGGGCAAGAGACCCAGTACTTC
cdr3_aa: CASSSRLAGQETQYF

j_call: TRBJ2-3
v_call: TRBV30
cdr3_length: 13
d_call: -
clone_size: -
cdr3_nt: TGTGCCTGGAGCGGGAGAAGGGCAGATACGCAGTATTTT
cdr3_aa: CAWSGRRADTQYF

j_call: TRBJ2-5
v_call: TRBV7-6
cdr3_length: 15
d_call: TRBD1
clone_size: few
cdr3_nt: TGTGCCAGCAGCCCGACAGGGGGGGACGTGGAGACCCAGTACTTC
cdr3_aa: CASSPTGGDVETQYF

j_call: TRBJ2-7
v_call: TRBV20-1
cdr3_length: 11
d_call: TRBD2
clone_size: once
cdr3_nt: TGCAGTGCTAGAGCGGGGACTACTCCGTACTTC
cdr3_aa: CSARAGTTPYF

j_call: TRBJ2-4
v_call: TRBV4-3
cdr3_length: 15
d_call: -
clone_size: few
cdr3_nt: TGCGCCAGCAGCCAAGGAGGGGCCAGGTCAAACATTCAGTACTTC
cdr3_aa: CASSQGGARSNIQYF

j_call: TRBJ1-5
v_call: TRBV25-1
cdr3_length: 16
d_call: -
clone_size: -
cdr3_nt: TGTGCCAGAACCCCACGACGGGGGTGGCACAATCAGCCCCAGCATTTT
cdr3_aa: CARTPRRGWHNQPQHF

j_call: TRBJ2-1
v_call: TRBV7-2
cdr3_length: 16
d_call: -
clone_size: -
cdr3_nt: TGTGCCAGCAGCCGACATCTAGCGAGCTCCTACAATGAGCAGTTCTTC
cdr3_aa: CASSRHLASSYNEQFF

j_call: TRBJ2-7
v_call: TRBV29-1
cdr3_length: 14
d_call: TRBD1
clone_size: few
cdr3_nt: TGCAGCGTTGGGGTCAACAGGGGAACCTACGAGCAGTACTTC
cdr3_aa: CSVGVNRGTYEQYF

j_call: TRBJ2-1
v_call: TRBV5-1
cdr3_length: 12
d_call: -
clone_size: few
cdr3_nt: TGCGCCAGCAACGAGGGGTACAATGAGCAGTTCTTC
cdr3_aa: CASNEGYNEQFF

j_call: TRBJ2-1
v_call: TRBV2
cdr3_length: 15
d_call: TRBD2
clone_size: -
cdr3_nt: TGTGCCAGCAGTGTCGAACTAGCGGGAGTGGGTGAGCAGTTCTTC
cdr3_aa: CASSVELAGVGEQFF

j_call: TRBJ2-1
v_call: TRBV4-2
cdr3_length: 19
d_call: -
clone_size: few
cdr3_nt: TGTGCCAGCAGCCAAGTCCCCCTAGTGACAGCGTCCTCCTACAATGAGCAGTTCTTC
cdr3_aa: CASSQVPLVTASSYNEQFF

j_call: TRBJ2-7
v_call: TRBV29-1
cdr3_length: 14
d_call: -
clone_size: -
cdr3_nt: TGCAGCGTTGAAGATTCTGCAGGGGCCTACGAGCAGTACTTC
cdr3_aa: CSVEDSAGAYEQYF

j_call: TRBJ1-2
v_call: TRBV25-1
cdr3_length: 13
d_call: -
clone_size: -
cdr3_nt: TGTGCCAGCAGTGGGACAATCAGGCGAGGCTACACCTTC
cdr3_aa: CASSGTIRRGYTF

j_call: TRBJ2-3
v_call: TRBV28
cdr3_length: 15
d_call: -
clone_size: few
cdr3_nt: TGTGCCAGCAGCTTGGCCCTTAGAGGCACAGATACGCAGTATTTT
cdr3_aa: CASSLALRGTDTQYF

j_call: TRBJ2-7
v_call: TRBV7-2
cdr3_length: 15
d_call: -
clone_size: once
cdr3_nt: TGTGCCAGCAGGTTGGGGCGGGATCCAACCTACGAGCAGTACTTC
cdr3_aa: CASRLGRDPTYEQYF

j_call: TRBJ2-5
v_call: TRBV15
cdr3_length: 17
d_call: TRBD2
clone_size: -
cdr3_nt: TGTGCCACCAGCAGAGATCTGACTAGCGGGTTTCAAGAGACCCAGTACTTC
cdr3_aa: CATSRDLTSGFQETQYF

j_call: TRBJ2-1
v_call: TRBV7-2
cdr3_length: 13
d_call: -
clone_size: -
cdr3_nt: TGTGCCAGCAGCATGGACCCTGAGAGCGATTCCTTCTTC
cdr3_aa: CASSMDPESDSFF

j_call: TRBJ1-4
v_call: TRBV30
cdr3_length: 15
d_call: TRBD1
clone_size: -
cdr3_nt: TGTGCCTGGAGAGAGGGACAGGGTCCTAATGAAAAACTGTTTTTT
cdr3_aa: CAWREGQGPNEKLFF